A single sample gave rise to the 9 T cell receptor beta chains below, sequenced in a study of blood T cell repertoires in COVID-19. Here immunoSEQ multiplex PCR was the method, and the copy in TCRdb shows in-frame clones only, minus some. Among 130,000 to 150,000 clones, 75% to 90% were seen once, and the ten largest hold roughly 13%. The sequenced sample was peripheral blood. These TCRs come from a man younger than 35 with COVID-19, enrolled during active disease.

The rearrangement joins TRBV7-2 to TRBJ1-5; D is uncertain. This CDR3 contains 13 residues. The V and J ends lost 8 bases and 5 bases respectively, with 13 bases between them. Germline lookup yields CDR1 SGHTA and CDR2 FQGNSA. The CDR3 protein is CASGPRGDQPQHF. CDR3 nucleotides: TGTGCCAGCGGGCCGCGGGGAGATCAGCCCCAGCATTTT.

The chain uses TRBV9 and TRBJ2-5; D might be TRBD1 (6 bases). Germline V gene lookup returns CDR1 SGDLS and CDR2 YYNGEE. The CDR3 is 15 amino acids. V was clipped by 1 base and J by 0 bases, with 10 bases between them. This CDR3 is CASSVLQGNQETQYF. CDR3 nucleotides: TGTGCCAGCAGCGTATTACAGGGTAACCAAGAGACCCAGTACTTC.

The chain links TRBV18 to TRBJ1-5; no clear D gene. Trimming took 5 bases from V and 0 from J, leaving 11 bases between them. The CDR3 covers 15 residues. Looked up from germline, CDR1 is KGHSH and CDR2 is LQKENI. CDR3 loop: CASSFSGYSNQPQHF. Written as DNA, the CDR3 is TGTGCCAGCTCATTCTCGGGGTATAGCAATCAGCCCCAGCATTTT.

The chain employs TRBV13 and TRBJ2-3; 9 nucleotides line up with TRBD2. Germline V gene lookup returns CDR1 PRHDT and CDR2 FYEKMQ (reference sequence). The CDR3 sequence is 16 residues long. Trimming at V came to 5 bases and at J to 1 base, leaving 7 bases not matched to a gene. The CDR3 DNA sequence: TGTGCCAGCAGCCTCCTCGCGGGAGGGGGCACAGATACGCAGTATTTT. This codes for CASSLLAGGGTDTQYF. Based on the CDR3 plus reference TRBV13 and TRBJ2-3, the full variable domain is AAGVIQSPRHLIKEKRETATLKCYPIPRHDTVYWYQQGPGQDPQFLISFYEKMQSDKGSIPDRFSAQQFSDYHSELNMSSLELGDSALYFCASSLLAGGGTDTQYFGPGTRLTVL.

The rearrangement links TRBV11-1 to TRBJ2-7, with 7 positions matching TRBD1. Germline values: CDR1 SGHAT, CDR2 FQDESV (reference sequence). This CDR3 spans 15 amino acids. Germline trimming cut 3 bases from V and 2 bases from J; bases unmatched to any gene: 7. Here the CDR3 DNA reads TGTGCCAGCAGCTTCGCCCCGGGACAGACCTACGAGCAGTACTTC. This translates into CASSFAPGQTYEQYF.

CDR3 nucleotide sequence: TGTGCCAGTAGACCACTAGCGGGAGACGTCAATGAGCAGTTCTTC. Its translation is CASRPLAGDVNEQFF. The chain carries TRBV21-1 and TRBJ2-1; the table's TRBD2 call for D was not verified on the DNA. TRBV21-1 is noted as a pseudogene. The CDR3 is made up of 15 amino acids.

The rearrangement uses TRBV12-3 or TRBV12-4 and TRBJ2-3; a possible D gene is TRBD1 (5 bases). This CDR3 region has 13 residues. V shed 5 bases and J shed 5 bases, with 11 bases lying between them. The CDR3 DNA follows: TGTGCCAGCAGTGTCAGGGTTCAAGATACGCAGTATTTT. It codes for CASSVRVQDTQYF.

The rearrangement links TRBV7-2 to TRBJ2-3; D unclear. Looked up from germline, CDR1 is SGHTA and CDR2 is FQGNSA. Trimming stripped 5 bases from V and 0 bases from J, with 9 bases between. CDR3 size: 14 residues. The CDR3 bases are TGTGCCAGCAGCCTCCACGGGAGCACAGATACGCAGTATTTT. Protein: CASSLHGSTDTQYF.

V usage is TRBV5-6 and J usage is TRBJ2-3, with D possibly being TRBD1 (6 bases). The CDR3 covers 14 residues. Trimming cost V 2 bases and J 4 bases, with 11 bases left between them. Germline CDR1 SGHDT, CDR2 YYEEEE. The DNA of the CDR3 is TGTGCCAGCAGCTTCTGGTCAGGGGCAGATACGCAGTATTTT. Protein sequence: CASSFWSGADTQYF.